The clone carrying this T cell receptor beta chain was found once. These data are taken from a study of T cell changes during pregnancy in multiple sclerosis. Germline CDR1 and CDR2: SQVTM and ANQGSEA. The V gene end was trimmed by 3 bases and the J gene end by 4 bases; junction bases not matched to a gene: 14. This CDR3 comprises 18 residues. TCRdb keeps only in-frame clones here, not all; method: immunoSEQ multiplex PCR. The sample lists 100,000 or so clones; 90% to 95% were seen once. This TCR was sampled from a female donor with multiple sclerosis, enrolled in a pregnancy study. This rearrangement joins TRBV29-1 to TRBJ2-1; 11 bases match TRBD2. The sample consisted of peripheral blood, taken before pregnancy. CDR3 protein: CSVEGLAGGYESYNEQFF. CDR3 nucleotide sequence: TGCAGCGTTGAGGGGCTAGCGGGAGGTTACGAATCTTACAATGAGCAGTTCTTC.